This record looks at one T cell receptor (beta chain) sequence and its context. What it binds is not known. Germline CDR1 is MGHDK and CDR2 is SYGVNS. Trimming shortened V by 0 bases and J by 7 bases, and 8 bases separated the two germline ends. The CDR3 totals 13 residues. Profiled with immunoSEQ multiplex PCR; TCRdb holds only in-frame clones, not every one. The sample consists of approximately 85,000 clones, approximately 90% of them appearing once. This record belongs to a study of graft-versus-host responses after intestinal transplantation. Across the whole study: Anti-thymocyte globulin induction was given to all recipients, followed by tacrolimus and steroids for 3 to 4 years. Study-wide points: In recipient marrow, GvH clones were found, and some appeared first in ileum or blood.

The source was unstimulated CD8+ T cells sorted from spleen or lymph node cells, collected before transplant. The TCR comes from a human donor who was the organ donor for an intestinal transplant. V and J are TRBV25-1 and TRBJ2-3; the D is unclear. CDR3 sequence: CASSEYLANTQYF. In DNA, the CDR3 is TGTGCCAGCAGTGAATATTTGGCTAATACGCAGTATTTT.